Described below is a single T cell receptor beta chain sequence and its context. This sample is drawn from a study of blood T cell repertoires in COVID-19. Assay used: immunoSEQ multiplex PCR; TCRdb lists only in-frame clones, some missing. The sample gives 200,000 to 300,000 clones, 75% to 85% of which show up once; 8.5% to 9.5% is in the top ten. This CDR3 has 16 residues. J lost 0 bases, V lost 7 bases, and 7 bases had no gene match. The germline V gene encodes CDR1 SGHTA and CDR2 FQGNSA. The sample consisted of PBMCs or T cells enriched from blood (not recorded which). This receptor was obtained from a woman aged 45-60 years with acute COVID-19. The chain joins TRBV7-2 to TRBJ1-1; the match to TRBD1 covers 11 bases. The CDR3 region has the DNA TGTGCCAGCAAAGCGGGACAGGGGGGGATGAACACTGAAGCTTTCTTT. It yields the protein CASKAGQGGMNTEAFF.